Presented here are 14 T cell receptor beta chains from one specimen sequenced in a study of tumor and adjacent non-tumor tissue in lung cancer. A modified ARM-PCR protocol with three rounds of nested PCR amplified TCRbeta. TCRdb passed the multiplex PCR reads through MiXCR, listing each CDR3 protein once. There are about 43,000 distinct CDR3 sequences in the sample; roughly 60% occur only once, and around 45% lies in the top ten. This sample's RNA came from whole unsorted tissue. The normal lung tissue was taken more than 3 cm from the tumor edge. Sequencing was carried out using distant non-tumor lung tissue. The receptors here all came from a man in his fifties with non-small cell lung cancer.

As for this clonotype: The junction shows a germline mismatch at one end, possibly a read error. The V call is TRBV11-2, the J call TRBJ2-1, with D uncertain. CDR1 is SGHAT and CDR2 is FQNNGV in the germline V gene. This CDR3 comprises 12 residues. The CDR3: CANSLERSRLVF. CDR3 nucleotide sequence: TGTGCCAACAGCTTAGAACGGTCTAGGCTTGTCTTC.

As for this clonotype: Just one base apart from a much larger clone, this may be a read error. The chain joins TRBV6-1 to TRBJ1-2; D remains unclear. V was cut by 3 bases and J by 13 bases, with 12 bases left in between. The CDR3 is 11 amino acids. Per germline, CDR1 MNHNS and CDR2 SASEGT. The CDR3 coding sequence is TGTGCCAGCAGTGAGCGACTCGTGGGCACCTTC. Its translation is CASSERLVGTF.

This clonotype has only one observation. The chain joins TRBV11-2 to TRBJ2-7; possibly TRBD1 for D (5 bases). This CDR3 has 16 amino acids. CDR1 is SGHAT and CDR2 is FQNNGV in the germline V gene. Trimming took off 2 bases at V and 13 bases at J, with 27 bases between the two ends. CDR3 DNA: TGTGCCAGCAGCTTAACCCTTCCGGTACAGGCTTTGGTGCAATACTTC. It encodes CASSLTLPVQALVQYF. Looking up the rest from reference TRBV11-2 and TRBJ2-7 gives the full variable domain: EAGVAQSPRYKIIEKRQSVAFWCNPISGHATLYWYQQILGQGPKLLIQFQNNGVVDDSQLPKDRFSAERLKGVDSTLKIQPAKLEDSAVYLCASSLTLPVQALVQYFGPGTRLTVT.

For this clonotype: The junction departs from germline at one end; a sequencing error may be responsible. This rearrangement joins TRBV12-3 or TRBV12-4 to TRBJ2-7; 11 positions match TRBD1. CDR3 length equals 14 residues. CDR3 bases: TGTGCCAGCAGGCAGGGACAGGGGGTCTACGAACAGTACTTC. Its protein product is CASRQGQGVYEQYF.

This clonotype was counted ten times or more. The CDR3 spells CASSQGRTSGETQYF. CDR3 coding DNA: TGTGCCAGCAGCCAAGGTCGGACCTCGGGGGAGACCCAGTACTTC. The V gene is TRBV4-2, the J gene TRBJ2-5, with D possibly matching TRBD2 (5 bases). This CDR3 contains 15 residues. With 1 base removed from V and 5 bases from J, the gap between germline ends came to 14 bases. Germline V lookup: CDR1 LGHNA, CDR2 YNFKEQ.

A note on this clonotype: The junction and the germline gene differ at one end; a read error may be behind it. The V and J genes are TRBV29-1 and TRBJ2-1; D may be TRBD2 (5 bases). CDR3 length: 14 residues. Germline V lookup: CDR1 SQVTM, CDR2 ANQGSEA. This CDR3 is CSVEHGLTYNVQFF. CDR3 DNA: TGTAGCGTTGAACATGGACTCACCTACAATGTGCAGTTCTTC.

This clonotype was counted a single time. The chain links TRBV29-1 to TRBJ1-1; no clear D gene. Germline V CDR1 and CDR2: SQVTM, ANQGSEA. This CDR3 comprises 14 residues. In nucleotides, the CDR3 is TGCAGTCTTGAAGTGGTCCAGCGGAACACTGAAGCTTTCTTT. Protein sequence: CSLEVVQRNTEAFF.

To note about this clonotype: At one of its ends the junction is not consistent with the germline gene, which may arise from a read error. This chain joins TRBV29-1 and TRBJ2-5, with 11 bases lining up with TRBD2. Germline V gene lookup returns CDR1 SQVTM and CDR2 ANQGSEA. The CDR3 is 14 residues long. The CDR3 DNA reads TGCAGCGTGGACGGGACTAGCGGAGAAGAGACCCAGTATTTC. It translates to CSVDGTSGEETQYF.

A few counts support this clonotype. V and J are TRBV20-1 and TRBJ2-7, with 7 positions matching TRBD1. Trimming removed 3 bases from V and 5 bases from J; junction bases left unmatched: 13. CDR3 length: 15 amino acids. Germline CDR1 and CDR2: DFQATT and SNEGSKA (reference sequence). This CDR3 is CSARKGETGFHEQYF. CDR3 DNA sequence: TGCAGTGCTAGGAAGGGGGAGACAGGGTTCCACGAGCAGTACTTC.

In its sample, this clonotype was seen a few times. Here the CDR3 DNA reads TGTGCCAGCAGCTACCGGCCAGGGGACTCCTACGAGCAGTACTTC. Amino acid sequence: CASSYRPGDSYEQYF. V and J are TRBV11-2 and TRBJ2-7, with D perhaps matching TRBD1 (6 bases). With 4 bases removed from V and 0 bases from J, the gap between germline ends came to 13 bases. The V gene's germline CDR1 is SGHAT and CDR2 FQNNGV. The CDR3 is made up of 15 amino acids.

Of note for this clonotype: One end of the junction varies from germline; a read error may be responsible. The rearrangement joins TRBV6-1 to TRBJ2-7; no reliable D call. Germline CDR1 reads MNHNS; CDR2 reads SASEGT. The CDR3 has 15 residues. The CDR3 region has the DNA TGTGCCAGCAGTGAAGGTTCTGTCAGGACCTACGAACAGTGCTTC. This sequence encodes CASSEGSVRTYEQCF.

The CDR3 DNA reads as TGTGCCAGCAGTTACAAGGGAGGGACCACGGAGACCCAGTACTTC. This encodes CASSYKGGTTETQYF. This rearrangement joins TRBV6-2 or TRBV6-3 to TRBJ2-5; 7 bases map to TRBD2. Germline V lookup: CDR1 MNHEY, CDR2 SVGEGT. V shed 2 bases, J shed 5 bases, and the junction held 8 bases outside the gene matches. The CDR3 extends over 15 amino acids.

This clonotype was observed at least ten times. CDR3 region: CASSQTGTTDQSYGYTF. The CDR3 DNA reads as TGCGCCAGCAGCCAGACAGGGACGACCGACCAGAGCTATGGCTACACCTTC. V and J are TRBV4-1 and TRBJ1-2, with TRBD1 matching 7 bases. Germline lookup yields CDR1 MGHRA and CDR2 YSYEKL. This CDR3 is 17 amino acids long. Germline trimming cut 3 bases from V and 4 bases from J; bases unmatched to any gene: 14.

This clonotype turned up a few times. Given the absence of the conserved phenylalanine or tryptophan at the CDR3 end, a read error is likely. The V and J genes are TRBV6-9 and TRBJ2-1, with TRBD1 identical over 8 bases. The CDR3 loop spans 17 amino acids. Germline V lookup: CDR1 MNHGY, CDR2 SVAAGI. After removal of 5 bases from V and 5 bases from J, the junction contained 14 bases not matched to a gene. The CDR3 here is CASSPPMIGTGHNEQFS. The CDR3, as DNA: TGTGCCAGCAGTCCACCGATGATTGGGACAGGTCACAATGAGCAGTTCTCC.